Given below is one T cell receptor (beta chain) in context. Data came from immunoSEQ multiplex PCR; TCRdb stores just in-frame clones and leaves some out. The sample shows approximately 97,000 clones, 88% of them seen only once. These data come from a study of control samples from healthy donors and cancer patients. The germline gives CDR1 LGHNA, CDR2 YSLEER. V was pared by 1 base and J by 15 bases, with 13 bases of the junction left unmatched. This CDR3 is 15 amino acids long. The clonotype originates from a young man in good health. Sequencing was performed on blood. The genes are TRBV4-3 and TRBJ2-1; 9 positions match TRBD2. The CDR3 loop is CASSQGHSSGRPLFF. In DNA, the CDR3 is TGCGCCAGCAGCCAAGGTCATTCAAGCGGGAGGCCCCTGTTCTTC.